The sequence of this T cell receptor beta chain was determined in a study of yellow fever vaccine responses in identical twins. The study, taken as a whole, reports: Twins' vaccine T cell responses reportedly seemed partly convergent and partly personalized.

TCRdb fed the RT-PCR reads into MiXCR, producing one record per CDR3 protein. The top ten hold about 4.6% of the sample, which has 1,800 or so distinct CDR3 sequences, more than 85% seen once. This clonotype has just a few counts. Its target is not known. Germline CDR1 and CDR2: MNHNS and SASEGT. V lost 7 bases to trimming and J lost 4 bases; unmatched junction nucleotides: 12. This CDR3 has 15 amino acids. The sample consisted of T cells from blood (PBMCs), unsorted or a sorted subset (not recorded which), taken before or after yellow fever vaccination (not recorded which). The chain uses TRBV6-1 and TRBJ1-2; 7 nucleotides align to TRBD1. This TCR was recovered from a woman aged 18-35 years who received the yellow fever vaccine. The CDR3 sequence is CASTEGQEVSYGYTF. The DNA of the CDR3 is TGTGCCAGCACCGAAGGACAGGAGGTTTCCTATGGCTACACCTTC.